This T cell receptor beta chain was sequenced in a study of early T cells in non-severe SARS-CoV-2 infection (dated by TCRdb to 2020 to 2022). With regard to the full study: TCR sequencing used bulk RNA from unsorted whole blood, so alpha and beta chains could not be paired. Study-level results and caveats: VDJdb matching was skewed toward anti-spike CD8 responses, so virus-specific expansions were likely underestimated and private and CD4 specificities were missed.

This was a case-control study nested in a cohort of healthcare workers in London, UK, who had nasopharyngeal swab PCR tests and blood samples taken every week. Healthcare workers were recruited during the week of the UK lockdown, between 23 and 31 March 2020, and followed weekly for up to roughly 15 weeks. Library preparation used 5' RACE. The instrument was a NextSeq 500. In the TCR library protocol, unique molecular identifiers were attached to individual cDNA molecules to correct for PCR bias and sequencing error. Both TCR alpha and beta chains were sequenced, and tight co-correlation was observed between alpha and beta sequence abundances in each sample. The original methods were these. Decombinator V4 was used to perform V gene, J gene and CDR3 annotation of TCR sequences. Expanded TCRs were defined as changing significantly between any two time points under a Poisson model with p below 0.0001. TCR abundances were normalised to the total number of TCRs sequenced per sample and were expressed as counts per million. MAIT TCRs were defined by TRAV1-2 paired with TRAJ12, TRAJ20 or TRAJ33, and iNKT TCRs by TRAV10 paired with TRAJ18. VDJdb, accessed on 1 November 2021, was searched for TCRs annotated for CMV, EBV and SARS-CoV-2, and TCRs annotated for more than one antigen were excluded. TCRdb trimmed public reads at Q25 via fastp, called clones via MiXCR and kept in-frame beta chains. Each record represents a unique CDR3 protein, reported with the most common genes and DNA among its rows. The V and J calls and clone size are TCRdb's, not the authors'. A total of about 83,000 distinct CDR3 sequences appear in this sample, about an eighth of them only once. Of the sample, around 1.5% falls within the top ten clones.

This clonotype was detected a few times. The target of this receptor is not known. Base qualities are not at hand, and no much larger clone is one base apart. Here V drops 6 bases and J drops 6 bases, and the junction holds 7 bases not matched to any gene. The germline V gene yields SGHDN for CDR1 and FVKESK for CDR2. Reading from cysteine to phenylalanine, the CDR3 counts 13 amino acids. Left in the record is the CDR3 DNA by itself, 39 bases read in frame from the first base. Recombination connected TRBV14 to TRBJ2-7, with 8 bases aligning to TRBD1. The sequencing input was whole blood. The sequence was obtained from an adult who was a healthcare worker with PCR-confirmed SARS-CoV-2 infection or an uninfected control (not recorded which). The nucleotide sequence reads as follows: TGTGCCAGCAGACATAGGCAGGGGGCCGAGCAGTACTTC. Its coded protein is CASRHRQGAEQYF. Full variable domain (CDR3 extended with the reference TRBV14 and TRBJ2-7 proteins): EAGVTQFPSHSVIEKGQTVTLRCDPISGHDNLYWYRRVMGKEIKFLLHFVKESKQDESGMPNNRFLAERTGGTYSTLKVQPAELEDSGVYFCASRHRQGAEQYFGPGTRLTVT.